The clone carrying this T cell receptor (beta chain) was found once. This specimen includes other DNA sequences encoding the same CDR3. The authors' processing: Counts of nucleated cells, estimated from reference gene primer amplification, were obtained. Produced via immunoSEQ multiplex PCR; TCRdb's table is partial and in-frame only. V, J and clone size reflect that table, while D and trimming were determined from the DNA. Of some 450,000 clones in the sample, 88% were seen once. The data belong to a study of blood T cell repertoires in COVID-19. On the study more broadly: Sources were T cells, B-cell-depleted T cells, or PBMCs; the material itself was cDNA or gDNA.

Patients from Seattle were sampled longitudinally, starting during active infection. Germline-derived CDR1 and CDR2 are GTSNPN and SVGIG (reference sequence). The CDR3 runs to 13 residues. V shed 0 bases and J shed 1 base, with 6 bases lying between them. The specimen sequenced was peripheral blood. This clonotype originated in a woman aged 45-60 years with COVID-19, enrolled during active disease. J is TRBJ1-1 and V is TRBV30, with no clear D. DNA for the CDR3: TGTGCCTGGAGTGTCATGAGGAACACTGAAGCTTTCTTT. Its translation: CAWSVMRNTEAFF.